Listed below are T cell receptor beta chains from one sample, sequenced in a study of cytomegalovirus exposure and HLA in healthy donors. Using immunoSEQ multiplex PCR, the repertoire was profiled, and TCRdb retains in-frame clones only, with some absent. The sample yields more than 120,000 clones, 82% seen once. Sequences were obtained from PBMCs. The source of these receptors is a male donor in good health and CMV-seronegative. CDR3s include the opening cysteine and the closing phenylalanine or tryptophan. A D gene is named only where the DNA matches it firmly. Size is stated for part of the rows, as once, few or many counts, or as a class when the clone is expanded.

clone_size	cdr3_length	v_call	j_call	d_call	cdr3_aa	cdr3_nt
NA	14	TRBV7-9	TRBJ1-5	NA	CASSFIGDRQPQHF	TGTGCCAGCAGCTTTATCGGGGATCGACAGCCCCAGCATTTT
few	14	TRBV27	TRBJ2-1	NA	CASSIPGSNNEQFF	TGTGCCAGCAGTATACCGGGGTCCAACAATGAGCAGTTCTTC
NA	14	TRBV4-3	TRBJ1-2	TRBD1	CASSQETGGIGYTF	TGCGCCAGCAGCCAAGAGACAGGGGGGATAGGCTACACCTTC
NA	15	TRBV7-8	TRBJ1-5	NA	CASSLVGGRGQPQHF	TGTGCCAGCAGCTTAGTGGGGGGAAGGGGACAGCCCCAGCATTTT
NA	15	TRBV5-1	TRBJ2-1	TRBD1	CASSLRTGGPDEQFF	TGCGCCAGCAGCTTGAGGACAGGGGGTCCGGATGAGCAGTTCTTC
NA	14	TRBV7-2	TRBJ1-5	NA	CASSLLTGNQPQHF	TGTGCCAGCAGCTTACTGACGGGTAATCAGCCCCAGCATTTT
once	13	TRBV18	TRBJ2-5	TRBD1	CASSPDREETQYF	TGTGCCAGCTCACCGGACAGGGAGGAGACCCAGTACTTC
NA	18	TRBV11-1	TRBJ2-1	TRBD2	CASSLEGFSGTIYNEQFF	TGTGCCAGCAGCTTAGAAGGGTTTAGCGGGACAATCTACAATGAGCAGTTCTTC
once	16	TRBV27	TRBJ1-5	TRBD1	CASSPLWTGGNQPQHF	TGTGCCAGCAGTCCTCTCTGGACAGGGGGCAATCAGCCCCAGCATTTT
NA	15	TRBV6-5	TRBJ1-1	TRBD1	CASSPRDRVVTEAFF	TGTGCCAGCAGTCCAAGGGACAGGGTGGTCACTGAAGCTTTCTTT
NA	16	TRBV5-6	TRBJ2-1	TRBD2	CASNQQTSGIYNEQFF	TGTGCCAGCAACCAGCAGACTAGCGGGATCTACAATGAGCAGTTCTTC
NA	15	TRBV7-9	TRBJ2-5	NA	CASSGTSGRQETQYF	TGTGCCAGCAGCGGAACCTCGGGGAGACAAGAGACCCAGTACTTC